This T cell receptor (gamma chain) was obtained from a study of γδ T cells in repeated Plasmodium falciparum infection. The wider study: Donors had four controlled P. falciparum NF54 infections over about 640 days. Sampling occurred at baseline, pre-infection for selected infections, and 21 days post-infection.

Regarding this clone: What it recognizes is unknown. For this DNA, TCRdb reports the protein of a much larger clone, which diverges at residue 10, most likely from a read error; the protein presented here is translated directly from the DNA.

Broader study findings: Waves of new clonotype selection appeared after repeated controlled infections in Vdelta2-negative, largely Vdelta1+, gammadelta T cells.

The CDR3 sequence is 15 residues long. CDR1 is GITISATS, CDR2 ISYDGTV, per germline (reference sequence). The V and J ends lost 0 bases and 9 bases, in that order; junction bases with no gene match: 10. Sequencing covered both gamma and delta TCR chains per sample. TCRdb redid the clone calls on the multiplex PCR reads with CATT. The table lists some 32,000 gamma-chain clones, approximately 1.5% of them singletons. Bulk repertoires came from Vgamma9/Vdelta2+ or Vdelta2-negative gammadelta T cells flow-sorted from PBMC. The chain recombines TRGV9 with TRGJP1. The J gene was not available in TCRdb and was assigned here by matching the DNA to germline segments. Input material: gamma-delta T cells from blood. This TCR came from a pool of human donors (malaria-infected and uninfected, not separated). CDR3 sequence (DNA): TGTGCCTTGTGGGAGGTGCAGCTCCGAAGTTGGTTCAAGATATTT. It codes for CALWEVQLRSWFKIF.